The rows below give T cell receptor beta chains drawn from one sample of a study of CD8 T cells in ankylosing spondylitis. TCRdb reanalysed the 5' RACE reads using MiXCR and keeps one entry per CDR3 protein. The sample holds 200,000 to 250,000 distinct CDR3 sequences; 6% to 8.5% are singletons and the top ten take 13% to 15%. Input material: blood, either unsorted or a sorted T cell fraction (not recorded which). The receptors shown here come from a male donor with ankylosing spondylitis. Each CDR3 is given with its conserved first and last residue. A D gene is named only where the DNA matches it firmly. Expanded clones get a size class; other rows say once, few or many, or leave the size out.

CASSLDQTSNNEQFF,TGTGCCAGCAGCTTAGACCAGACTAGCAACAATGAGCAGTTCTTC,TRBV7-9,15,TRBD2,many,TRBJ2-1
CSAKPYSYNEQFF,TGCAGTGCTAAACCCTACTCCTACAATGAGCAGTTCTTC,TRBV20-1,13,.,.,TRBJ2-1
CATSRERAKREKLFF,TGTGCCACCAGCAGAGAGAGAGCAAAGCGAGAAAAACTGTTTTTT,TRBV15,15,.,many,TRBJ1-4
CASSPEQGADNEQFF,TGTGCCAGCTCACCGGAACAGGGGGCGGACAATGAGCAGTTCTTC,TRBV18,15,TRBD1,.,TRBJ2-1
CASSSRTGTGNTEAFF,TGTGCCAGCAGTTCGCGAACCGGGACAGGGAACACTGAAGCTTTCTTT,TRBV11-1,16,TRBD1,few,TRBJ1-1
CASSQDAGGYEQYF,TGTGCCAGCAGCCAAGATGCAGGGGGCTACGAGCAGTACTTC,TRBV4-2,14,TRBD1,many,TRBJ2-7
CASSQVAINRGSRNEQFF,TGTGCCAGCAGCCAAGTAGCCATCAACAGGGGAAGTCGGAATGAGCAGTTCTTC,TRBV3-1,18,TRBD1,many,TRBJ2-1
CASSSRDRHYEQYF,TGTGCCAGCAGTTCCCGGGACAGACACTACGAGCAGTACTTC,TRBV28,14,TRBD1,.,TRBJ2-7
CAISERGYTIYF,TGTGCCATCAGTGAGAGGGGTTACACCATATATTTT,TRBV10-3,12,.,.,TRBJ1-3
CASSILADPYEQYF,TGTGCCAGCAGTATACTAGCGGACCCCTACGAGCAGTACTTC,TRBV6-5,14,TRBD2,.,TRBJ2-7
CASSETGTLYEQYF,TGTGCCAGCAGCGAAACCGGGACCCTCTACGAGCAGTACTTC,TRBV7-9,14,.,many,TRBJ2-7
CASSQDRSSLYEQFF,TGCGCCAGCAGCCAGGACAGGTCCTCCCTTTATGAGCAGTTCTTC,TRBV4-1,15,TRBD1,few,TRBJ2-1
CASWGHNSGNTIYF,TGTGCCAGCTGGGGACATAACTCTGGAAACACCATATATTTT,TRBV28,14,.,.,TRBJ1-3
CASSLLTGELFF,TGTGCCAGCAGTCTATTAACCGGGGAGCTGTTTTTT,TRBV28,12,.,.,TRBJ2-2
CASSYRGAHYNEQFF,TGCGCCAGCAGCTACCGGGGGGCCCATTACAATGAGCAGTTCTTC,TRBV5-1,15,.,many,TRBJ2-1
CASSPPAPSIGNEQFF,TGTGCCAGCAGTCCGCCCGCCCCTTCCATTGGGAATGAGCAGTTCTTC,TRBV12-3/TRBV12-4,16,.,.,TRBJ2-1
CASSVRFGNTIYF,TGTGCCAGCAGTGTCAGGTTTGGAAACACCATATATTTT,TRBV25-1,13,.,many,TRBJ1-3
CSASLLRTEAFF,TGCAGTGCTAGCCTACTCCGCACTGAAGCTTTCTTT,TRBV20-1,12,.,many,TRBJ1-1
CASSIADQETQYF,TGTGCCAGCAGTATCGCCGACCAAGAGACCCAGTACTTC,TRBV2,13,.,many,TRBJ2-5
CATRGRDADYNEQFF,TGTGCCACCAGGGGCCGGGACGCTGACTACAATGAGCAGTTCTTC,TRBV24-1,15,.,many,TRBJ2-1
CASSYPGHQYF,TGTGCCAGCAGCTATCCGGGACACCAGTACTTC,TRBV6-2/TRBV6-3,11,.,few,TRBJ2-5
CASSLAPKSNTIYF,TGTGCCAGCAGCTTGGCCCCCAAGAGCAACACCATATATTTT,TRBV5-6,14,.,many,TRBJ1-3
CASSPEVSGNTIYF,TGTGCCAGCAGCCCAGAGGTCTCTGGAAACACCATATATTTT,TRBV9,14,.,many,TRBJ1-3
CASSWGTLTREQYF,TGTGCCAGCAGTTGGGGGACTCTGACGAGGGAGCAGTACTTC,TRBV6-5,14,.,many,TRBJ2-7
CSAFGGRDVYEQYF,TGCAGTGCCTTTGGCGGGAGAGACGTCTACGAGCAGTACTTC,TRBV20-1,14,TRBD2,many,TRBJ2-7
CSASFPRLGPEAFF,TGCAGTGCTAGCTTCCCCAGGCTAGGCCCTGAAGCTTTCTTT,TRBV20-1,14,.,few,TRBJ1-1
CASSTPGRGEQFF,TGTGCCAGCAGCACTCCGGGGAGGGGTGAGCAGTTCTTC,TRBV7-9,13,TRBD2,many,TRBJ2-1
CASSLLPGQGEEKLFF,TGTGCCAGCAGTTTACTTCCGGGACAGGGCGAGGAAAAACTGTTTTTT,TRBV27,16,TRBD1,.,TRBJ1-4
CASSVERDGPYF,TGTGCCAGCAGCGTAGAGCGAGACGGGCCGTATTTT,TRBV7-9,12,.,many,TRBJ2-3
CASSYLSYTAGGPDEQFF,TGTGCCAGCAGTTACCTTTCGTATACAGCGGGAGGGCCCGATGAGCAGTTCTTC,TRBV6-2/TRBV6-3,18,TRBD2,.,TRBJ2-1
CAMSRGPGGHEQFF,TGTGCCATGAGCCGGGGGCCGGGAGGCCATGAGCAGTTCTTC,TRBV5-6,14,.,.,TRBJ2-1
CSARDPGRETQYF,TGCAGTGCGAGGGACCCTGGACGAGAGACCCAGTACTTC,TRBV20-1,13,.,few,TRBJ2-5
CASSSTRDRGNEQFF,TGTGCCAGCAGCTCAACCAGGGACAGGGGCAATGAGCAGTTCTTC,TRBV7-8,15,TRBD1,many,TRBJ2-1
CASSFDLESPLHF,TGCGCCAGCAGCTTCGACCTGGAGTCACCCCTCCACTTT,TRBV4-3,13,.,many,TRBJ1-6
CASSIELYSNQPQHF,TGTGCCAGTAGTATTGAACTCTATAGCAATCAGCCCCAGCATTTT,TRBV19,15,.,.,TRBJ1-5